These 26 T cell receptor beta chains were sequenced from one sample in a study of blood T cell repertoires in COVID-19. TCRdb's table, derived via immunoSEQ multiplex PCR, lists solely in-frame clones and lacks some. The data show tens of thousands of clones, with about 90% seen just once and 8% held by the top ten. The source material was peripheral blood. All receptors come from a man between 50 and 59 years old with acute or convalescent COVID-19.

The chain couples TRBV19 to TRBJ2-2, with D maybe TRBD1 (6 bases). The CDR3 runs to 17 residues. Trimming left V 6 bases short and J 4 bases short, with 21 bases between. Germline V gene data show CDR1 as LNHDA and CDR2 as SQIVND (reference sequence). The DNA of the CDR3 is TGTGCCAGTAGCACGTATCGGACAGCGGTGGCCACCGGGGAGCTGTTTTTT. This sequence encodes CASSTYRTAVATGELFF.

The genes are TRBV10-3 and TRBJ1-6; the D is unclear. With 10 bases removed from V and 5 bases from J, the gap between germline ends came to 15 bases. The CDR3 has 14 amino acids. Germline V gives CDR1 ENHRY, CDR2 SYGVKD. CDR3 residues: CATRWEGNNSPLHF. The CDR3 DNA sequence: TGTGCCACCCGGTGGGAGGGTAATAATTCACCCCTCCACTTT.

This rearrangement joins TRBV18 to TRBJ1-3; a possible D gene is TRBD1 (6 bases). Germline lookup yields CDR1 KGHSH and CDR2 LQKENI. CDR3 length: 13 amino acids. The V end lost 2 bases, the J end lost 4 bases, and 6 bases lay between the germline ends. The CDR3 nucleotides read TGTGCCAGCTCACCAGACAGGGGAAACACCATATATTTT. This gives the protein CASSPDRGNTIYF.

The rearrangement joins TRBV6-5 to TRBJ2-7, with D maybe TRBD1 (6 bases). The CDR3 sequence is 15 residues long. V lost 9 bases, J lost 1 base, and 19 bases lay in between. Germline loops: CDR1 MNHEY, CDR2 SVGAGI. CDR3 protein: CASFSTGHISYEQYF. DNA of the CDR3: TGTGCCAGTTTCTCCACGGGACATATATCCTACGAGCAGTACTTC.

This sequence joins TRBV6-2 or TRBV6-3 and TRBJ1-2, with 10 bases lining up with TRBD1. Per the germline V gene, CDR1 is MNHEY and CDR2 is SVGEGT. Unmatched junction bases numbered 6, after V lost 4 bases and J lost 7 bases. The CDR3 contains 14 residues. For the CDR3, the DNA is TGTGCCAGCAGTTCCAGGACAGGGGGTTTTGGCTACACCTTC. Translation gives CASSSRTGGFGYTF.

The gene calls are TRBV5-1 and TRBJ2-1; perhaps TRBD2 as D (5 bases). With 4 bases removed from V and 9 bases from J, the gap between germline ends came to 20 bases. The CDR3 spans 15 residues. The germline V gene has CDR1 SGHRS and CDR2 YFSETQ. The CDR3 coding sequence is TGCGCCAGCAGCCTCCGGGGTAGCACAGAGCGTGAGCAGTTCTTC. It specifies CASSLRGSTEREQFF. Full variable domain (remainder filled in from reference TRBV5-1 and TRBJ2-1): KAGVTQTPRYLIKTRGQQVTLSCSPISGHRSVSWYQQTPGQGLQFLFEYFSETQRNKGNFPGRFSGRQFSNSRSEMNVSTLELGDSALYLCASSLRGSTEREQFFGPGTRLTVL.

The chain couples TRBV7-8 to TRBJ1-2; 10 bases fit TRBD1. J was trimmed by 4 bases and V by 5 bases; bases with no gene match: 10. This CDR3 region has 16 residues. Germline V gives CDR1 SGHVS, CDR2 FQNEAQ. CDR3 protein: CASSDYDRGLVYGYTF. The CDR3 nucleotides are TGTGCCAGCAGCGACTACGACAGGGGGCTGGTCTATGGCTACACCTTC. Using reference TRBV7-8 and TRBJ1-2 for the parts outside the CDR3, the full variable domain is GAGVSQSPRYKVAKRGQDVALRCDPISGHVSLFWYQQALGQGPEFLTYFQNEAQLDKSGLPSDRFFAERPEGSVSTLKIQRTQQEDSAVYLCASSDYDRGLVYGYTFGSGTRLTVV.

V gene TRBV9 combines with J gene TRBJ2-7; TRBD2 agrees at 8 bases. This CDR3 is built from 14 residues. J was trimmed by 7 bases and V by 0 bases; bases with no gene match: 6. The germline CDR1 and CDR2 sequences are SGDLS and YYNGEE. In DNA form, the CDR3 reads TGTGCCAGCAGCGTAGCGGGAGGGCCGGGGGAGCAGTACTTC. It is translated as CASSVAGGPGEQYF. Drawing the rest from reference TRBV9 and TRBJ2-7, the complete variable domain is DSGVTQTPKHLITATGQRVTLRCSPRSGDLSVYWYQQSLDQGLQFLIQYYNGEERAKGNILERFSAQQFPDLHSELNLSSLELGDSALYFCASSVAGGPGEQYFGPGTRLTVT.

This clone was picked up one time. The V gene is TRBV3-1 (or the pseudogene TRBV3-2), the J gene TRBJ1-2; D may be TRBD1 (6 bases). The CDR3 totals 14 residues. Trimming left V 6 bases short and J 6 bases short, with 17 bases between. Germline CDR1 reads LGHDT; CDR2 reads YNNKEL (reference sequence). CDR3 protein: CASSPLGGQNGYTF. For the CDR3, the DNA is TGTGCCAGCAGTCCACTCGGGGGGCAGAATGGCTACACCTTC.

The gene calls are TRBV5-4 and TRBJ2-1; TRBD1 aligns across 8 bases. The CDR3 has 14 residues. Germline values: CDR1 SGHNT, CDR2 YYREEE (reference sequence). The trim removed 5 bases at V and 5 bases at J, leaving 6 bases unmatched. The CDR3 sequence is CASSRQGSNNEQFF. The CDR3 region has the DNA TGTGCCAGCAGTCGACAGGGGAGTAACAATGAGCAGTTCTTC.

The J gene is TRBJ1-2, the V gene TRBV5-8; a weak D match, TRBD1 (6 bases). CDR1 and CDR2 (germline): SGHTS, YDEGEE. The CDR3 length is 14 residues. The germline V and J ends were trimmed by 5 bases and 3 bases, with 14 bases remaining between them. CDR3 in DNA: TGTGCCAGCAGGATACAGGGTATTGACTATGGCTACACCTTC. This translates into CASRIQGIDYGYTF.

This chain joins TRBV6-6 and TRBJ2-5; D unresolved. The V gene's germline CDR1 is MNHNY and CDR2 SVGAGI (reference sequence). The CDR3 is 15 amino acids. Between the trimmed V and J ends, which lost 7 bases and 3 bases, there was a span of 18 bases. Here the CDR3 DNA reads TGTGCCAGCACGACACTGGGCCGGTCCAAAGAGACCCAGTACTTC. Protein: CASTTLGRSKETQYF.

V is TRBV25-1 and J is TRBJ1-5; D is unresolved. V lost 8 bases to trimming and J lost 7 bases, with 12 bases between them. Germline V lookup: CDR1 MGHDK, CDR2 SYGVNS. The CDR3 is 12 residues long. Written as DNA, the CDR3 is TGTGCCAGCTCGTATGCGGGCCAGCCCCAGCATTTT. This translates into CASSYAGQPQHF.

The rearrangement joins TRBV28 to TRBJ2-3; 7 nucleotides line up with TRBD2. The CDR3 is 14 amino acids. Unmatched junction bases numbered 3, after V lost 3 bases and J lost 3 bases. Germline loops: CDR1 MDHEN, CDR2 SYDVKM. The CDR3 spells CASSFGGGTDTQYF. The CDR3 DNA sequence: TGTGCCAGCAGTTTTGGGGGGGGGACAGATACGCAGTATTTT.

The chain uses TRBV27 and TRBJ1-2, with 9 nucleotides matching TRBD1. CDR3 length: 16 amino acids. V lost 3 bases and J lost 4; bases outside the gene matches: 9. Looked up from germline, CDR1 is MNHEY and CDR2 is SMNVEV (reference sequence). The CDR3 loop is CASSFRDRGGAYGYTF. CDR3 DNA: TGTGCCAGCAGTTTCCGAGACAGGGGGGGAGCCTATGGCTACACCTTC.

The V gene is TRBV9, the J gene TRBJ1-6, with TRBD1 matching over 9 bases. Germline values: CDR1 SGDLS, CDR2 YYNGEE. The CDR3 consists of 15 residues. The J segment lost 8 bases and the V segment lost 5 bases, leaving 8 bases of the junction unmatched. CDR3 loop: CASRSGTGLDSPLHF. In nucleotides, the CDR3 is TGTGCCAGCAGGTCCGGGACAGGGTTGGATTCACCCCTCCACTTT.

The chain links TRBV7-2 to TRBJ1-2; the match to TRBD1 covers 9 bases. Germline trimming cut 5 bases from V and 5 bases from J; bases unmatched to any gene: 6. Germline values: CDR1 SGHTA, CDR2 FQGNSA. This CDR3 contains 14 residues. The CDR3 loop is CASSLTGTGYGYTF. The CDR3 nucleotides read TGTGCCAGCAGCCTGACCGGGACAGGGTATGGCTACACCTTC.

This chain links TRBV7-9 with TRBJ1-2; 7 bases line up with TRBD1. CDR3 length: 13 amino acids. The junction had 9 bases not matched to a gene; V was cut back by 7 bases and J by 7 bases. The germline V gene has CDR1 SEHNR and CDR2 FQNEAQ (reference sequence). CDR3 sequence: CASTLTGKSGYTF. CDR3 DNA sequence: TGTGCCAGCACCCTGACAGGGAAGAGTGGCTACACCTTC.

The chain recombines TRBV9 with TRBJ1-4; 11 bases map to TRBD1. Germline CDR1 reads SGDLS; CDR2 reads YYNGEE. After removal of 0 bases from V and 8 bases from J, the junction contained 3 bases not matched to a gene. There are 15 residues in the CDR3. The CDR3 region has the DNA TGTGCCAGCAGCGTAGGGACAGGGGGCAAGGAAAAACTGTTTTTT. Amino acid sequence: CASSVGTGGKEKLFF.

V gene TRBV11-3 combines with J gene TRBJ2-3; D is perhaps TRBD2 (7 bases). Trimming cost V 3 bases and J 2 bases, with 12 bases left between them. The CDR3 has 15 amino acids. The germline V gene has CDR1 SGHNT and CDR2 YENEEA. CDR3 loop: CASSLGGGLTDTQYF. Here the CDR3 DNA reads TGTGCCAGCAGCTTGGGCGGGGGCCTCACAGATACGCAGTATTTT.

J is TRBJ1-6 and V is TRBV11-2; D is ambiguous. Germline lookup yields CDR1 SGHAT and CDR2 FQNNGV. The CDR3 covers 14 residues. V gave up 0 bases and J gave up 8 bases, with 8 bases separating them. The CDR3 sequence is CASSLDPNYSPLHF. CDR3 nucleotide sequence: TGTGCCAGCAGCTTAGACCCTAATTATTCACCCCTCCACTTT. Full variable domain (outside the CDR3, taken from reference TRBV11-2 and TRBJ1-6): EAGVAQSPRYKIIEKRQSVAFWCNPISGHATLYWYQQILGQGPKLLIQFQNNGVVDDSQLPKDRFSAERLKGVDSTLKIQPAKLEDSAVYLCASSLDPNYSPLHFGNGTRLTVT.

The rearrangement uses TRBV19 and TRBJ1-1; 8 bases line up with TRBD1. This CDR3 spans 14 amino acids. The germline CDR1 and CDR2 sequences are LNHDA and SQIVND (reference sequence). Losses at the gene ends were 5 bases for V and 3 bases for J; bases not matched to a gene: 5. The CDR3 loop is CASSLPDRDTEAFF. The CDR3 nucleotides read TGTGCCAGTAGTCTACCGGACAGGGACACTGAAGCTTTCTTT.

The chain employs TRBV25-1 and TRBJ1-2; 7 bases are shared with TRBD1. Germline V gives CDR1 MGHDK, CDR2 SYGVNS. CDR3 length equals 17 residues. Germline trimming cut 4 bases from V and 2 bases from J; bases unmatched to any gene: 13. The CDR3, as DNA: TGTGCCAGCAGTGTATCACTTGTACAGGGGCTGAACTATGGCTACACCTTC. It yields the protein CASSVSLVQGLNYGYTF.

The chain combines TRBV2 with TRBJ2-3, with 10 bases aligning to TRBD2. The germline CDR1 and CDR2 sequences are SNHLY and FYNNEI. The V segment lost 9 bases and the J segment 4 bases; nucleotides outside the gene matches: 4. The length of the CDR3 is 13 residues. The CDR3 region has the DNA TGTGCCAGAGCGGGAGGGTTTGCAGATACGCAGTATTTT. As protein: CARAGGFADTQYF.

This clone occurred once. The chain combines TRBV9 with TRBJ2-2; TRBD1 is a possible D gene (6 bases). V lost 4 bases to trimming and J lost 6 bases, with 13 bases between them. In germline, CDR1 is SGDLS, CDR2 YYNGEE. The CDR3 is 14 residues long. The CDR3 DNA is TGTGCCAGCAGCCCCCGGACAGCCTCCGGGGAGCTGTTTTTT. This sequence encodes CASSPRTASGELFF.

The chain recombines TRBV6-6 with TRBJ2-7; 8 bases are shared with TRBD2. Germline assignment: CDR1 MNHNY and CDR2 SVGAGI (reference sequence). The junction had 10 bases not matched to a gene; V was cut back by 6 bases and J by 0 bases. The CDR3 is 16 residues long. The CDR3 loop is CASRGPGLGFSYEQYF. The DNA of the CDR3 is TGTGCCAGCAGAGGTCCGGGACTAGGATTCTCCTACGAGCAGTACTTC.